Following are 11 T cell receptor beta chains from one sample sequenced in a study of early T cells in non-severe SARS-CoV-2 infection. Each CDR3 protein gets one entry after TCRdb re-called the 5' RACE reads with MiXCR. Of 65,000 to 70,000 distinct CDR3 sequences in the sample, less than 15% were seen once. Sequencing input: whole blood. The receptors derive from an adult who was a healthcare worker with PCR-confirmed SARS-CoV-2 infection or an uninfected control (not recorded which).

In its sample, this clonotype was seen many times. The DNA of the CDR3 is TGTGCCAGCAGGGGGGGGACCTCCTACGAGCAGTACTTC. It encodes CASRGGTSYEQYF. The gene calls are TRBV2 and TRBJ2-7, with 7 bases identical to TRBD2. The CDR3 is 13 amino acids. Trimming took 6 bases from V and 0 from J; bases not matched to a gene: 2. CDR1 is SNHLY and CDR2 is FYNNEI in the germline V gene.

This clonotype was detected ten times or more. CDR3 bases: TGTGCCAGCACCGTACAGGGCGCGCTGTCACCCCTCCACTTT. It yields the protein CASTVQGALSPLHF. This chain joins TRBV13 and TRBJ1-6, with a weak D call TRBD1 (6 bases). The CDR3 is made up of 14 amino acids. Per the germline V gene, CDR1 is PRHDT and CDR2 is FYEKMQ (reference sequence). Trimming removed 7 bases at V and 10 bases at J, with 17 bases between.

There are a few counts of this clonotype. This chain uses TRBV10-2 with TRBJ2-3; 7 positions match TRBD1. The V segment lost 2 bases and the J segment 2 bases; nucleotides outside the gene matches: 7. The CDR3 is 16 amino acids. The germline CDR1 and CDR2 sequences are WSHSY and SAAADI. The CDR3 sequence is CASSERSGQTTDTQYF. As DNA, the CDR3 is TGCGCCAGCAGTGAGAGGTCGGGACAGACCACAGATACGCAGTATTTT.

The rearrangement joins TRBV12-3 or TRBV12-4 to TRBJ1-1; 7 positions match TRBD1. J gave up 4 bases and V 6 bases, and 5 bases lay outside the gene matches. This CDR3 has 13 residues. CDR3 sequence reads: CASSSTGTTEAFF. The CDR3 region has the DNA TGTGCCAGCAGCTCGACAGGGACCACTGAAGCTTTCTTT.

The CDR3 region is CASSKQGVGNYGYTF. The CDR3, as DNA: TGTGCCAGCAGTAAACAGGGGGTCGGCAACTATGGCTACACCTTC. The chain couples TRBV2 to TRBJ1-2; TRBD1 matches 8 bases. Germline V gives CDR1 SNHLY, CDR2 FYNNEI. V was pared by 5 bases and J by 2 bases, with 7 bases of the junction left unmatched. This CDR3 comprises 15 residues.

Only a few counts were recorded for this clonotype. This rearrangement joins TRBV5-1 to TRBJ2-7; TRBD2 matches at 9 bases. The germline gives CDR1 SGHRS, CDR2 YFSETQ. Trimming cost V 5 bases and J 1 base; bases outside gene matches: 10. The CDR3 is 16 amino acids. The CDR3 region is CASSLAPTSGSYEQYF. The CDR3 bases are TGCGCCAGCAGTCTTGCCCCGACTAGCGGATCCTACGAGCAGTACTTC.

This clonotype was detected only a few times. This sequence joins TRBV29-1 and TRBJ2-3; D is uncertain. The length of the CDR3 is 15 residues. CDR1 SQVTM and CDR2 ANQGSEA come from the germline V gene. Trimming removed 4 bases at V and 1 base at J, with 15 bases between. Written as DNA, the CDR3 is TGCAGCGTTGTCCCCACGATTGTGGGCACAGATACGCAGTATTTT. Translating gives CSVVPTIVGTDTQYF.

This clonotype was counted many times. The rearrangement links TRBV6-1 to TRBJ2-1, with 8 bases matching TRBD1. CDR1 MNHNS and CDR2 SASEGT come from the germline V gene. Trimming took 4 bases from V and 4 from J; bases not matched to a gene: 6. The CDR3 loop spans 15 amino acids. In DNA, the CDR3 is TGTGCCAGCAGTGCGGACAGGGCTGGTTACAATGAGCAGTTCTTC. It yields the protein CASSADRAGYNEQFF.

The chain is built from TRBV7-2 and TRBJ1-1, with D maybe TRBD1 (5 bases). CDR3 length: 12 residues. Germline loops: CDR1 SGHTA, CDR2 FQGNSA. Trimming removed 3 bases from V and 11 bases from J, with 13 bases in between. CDR3 in amino acids: CASSFAGPTAFF. CDR3 DNA sequence: TGTGCCAGCAGCTTCGCAGGGCCCACCGCTTTCTTT.

V gene TRBV28 combines with J gene TRBJ2-7; 11 bases line up with TRBD2. Germline trimming cut 10 bases from V and 0 bases from J; bases unmatched to any gene: 11. Germline V gene data show CDR1 as MDHEN and CDR2 as SYDVKM. The CDR3 is 16 residues long. The CDR3 protein is CANRRSGGALSYEQYF. As DNA, the CDR3 is TGTGCCAACAGACGTAGCGGGGGGGCTCTCTCCTACGAGCAGTACTTC.

This clonotype has only a few counts. The chain uses TRBV7-9 and TRBJ1-5; D call uncertain. V shed 5 bases and J shed 6 bases, with 8 bases lying between them. Germline V gives CDR1 SEHNR, CDR2 FQNEAQ (reference sequence). The CDR3 loop spans 12 amino acids. The CDR3 nucleotides read TGTGCCAGCAGCGGGTCAGGTCAGCCCCAGCATTTT. This codes for CASSGSGQPQHF.